Each of the 23 T cell receptor beta chains below was sequenced from the same sample in a study of beta chain features in type 1 diabetes. Sequenced material consisted of expressed TCRB transcripts (all of the isolated RNA was reverse transcribed). Here immunoSEQ multiplex PCR was the method, and the copy in TCRdb shows in-frame clones only, minus some. The data hold approximately 250,000 clones, with 14% observed a single time. Sequencing was carried out using naive CD4+ T cells from blood. The receptor source for this set is a woman aged 40 to 50 in good health.

This clone has a handful of counts. The rearrangement links TRBV18 to TRBJ2-7; weak D call: TRBD1 (5 bases). The CDR3 runs to 14 residues. Germline V gene data show CDR1 as KGHSH and CDR2 as LQKENI. Trimming removed 4 bases at V and 4 bases at J, with 14 bases between. The CDR3 nucleotides are TGTGCCAGCTCACTCTCCAGGGCCGGGTACGAGCAGTACTTC. This encodes CASSLSRAGYEQYF. Full variable domain (rest looked up from reference TRBV18 and TRBJ2-7): NAGVMQNPRHLVRRRGQEARLRCSPMKGHSHVYWYRQLPEEGLKFMVYLQKENIIDESGMPKERFSAEFPKEGPSILRIQQVVRGDSAAYFCASSLSRAGYEQYFGPGTRLTVT.

This clone has a handful of counts. V usage is TRBV13 and J usage is TRBJ1-2; TRBD1 is a possible D gene (6 bases). The ends were cut back, 0 bases at V and 2 bases at J, with 10 bases in the middle. The CDR3 contains 15 residues. Germline CDR1 and CDR2: PRHDT and FYEKMQ (reference sequence). CDR3 sequence reads: CASSLGQGGNYGYTF. CDR3 DNA: TGTGCCAGCAGCTTAGGACAGGGCGGGAACTATGGCTACACCTTC.

J is TRBJ1-1 and V is TRBV2; 7 bases agree with TRBD1. CDR3 length equals 16 residues. The ends lost 6 bases at V and 0 bases at J; junction bases unmatched: 10. Per germline, CDR1 SNHLY and CDR2 FYNNEI. The CDR3 DNA reads TGTGCCAGCAGAACCATCACAGGGGCCCTGAACACTGAAGCTTTCTTT. Its translation: CASRTITGALNTEAFF.

The chain employs TRBV7-8 and TRBJ2-5; D might be TRBD1 (5 bases). Germline CDR1 SGHVS, CDR2 FQNEAQ. The CDR3 loop spans 16 amino acids. V was shortened by 3 bases and J by 1 base, with 15 bases between the two germline ends. CDR3 protein: CASSLGRGGLQETQYF. Here the CDR3 DNA reads TGTGCCAGCAGCTTGGGAAGGGGCGGCCTCCAAGAGACCCAGTACTTC. The full variable domain, completed using reference TRBV7-8 and TRBJ2-5, is GAGVSQSPRYKVAKRGQDVALRCDPISGHVSLFWYQQALGQGPEFLTYFQNEAQLDKSGLPSDRFFAERPEGSVSTLKIQRTQQEDSAVYLCASSLGRGGLQETQYFGPGTRLLVL.

This chain uses TRBV10-1 with TRBJ2-7; tentatively, D is TRBD1 (5 bases). V gave up 4 bases and J gave up 5 bases, with 12 bases separating them. Germline V gives CDR1 WNHNN, CDR2 SYGVQD (reference sequence). The CDR3 contains 13 residues. The CDR3 coding sequence is TGCGCCAGCAGTGGTGACAGATTTGACGAGCAGTACTTC. This translates into CASSGDRFDEQYF.

The CDR3 nucleotides read TGCGCCAGCACCGAAAAGCGGGGCGGCGCGTGGAATGAGCAGTTCTTC. Translating it yields CASTEKRGGAWNEQFF. V and J are TRBV5-1 and TRBJ2-1; 7 bases are a match to TRBD2. Germline-derived CDR1 and CDR2 are SGHRS and YFSETQ. The CDR3 extends over 16 amino acids. J was trimmed by 7 bases and V by 6 bases; bases with no gene match: 16.

This clone showed up just a few times. This CDR3 is CAISGGQVEAFF. The CDR3 nucleotides read TGTGCCATCAGCGGAGGACAGGTTGAAGCTTTCTTT. The chain recombines TRBV10-3 with TRBJ1-1, with TRBD1 identical over 7 bases. J lost 7 bases, V lost 6 bases, and 5 bases had no gene match. Germline V lookup: CDR1 ENHRY, CDR2 SYGVKD. The CDR3 length is 12 residues.

The table lists this clone with a count of one. The V and J genes are TRBV15 and TRBJ2-7, with D perhaps TRBD1 (5 bases). The CDR3 totals 14 residues. V dropped 1 base and J dropped 3 bases, with 10 bases sitting between them. The V gene's germline CDR1 is LNHNV and CDR2 YYDKDF (reference sequence). CDR3 region: CATSRVGQGYEQYF. In nucleotides, the CDR3 is TGTGCCACCAGCAGAGTTGGTCAGGGCTACGAGCAGTACTTC.

The rearrangement links TRBV4-1 to TRBJ2-7; 9 bases are shared with TRBD1. Germline V lookup: CDR1 MGHRA, CDR2 YSYEKL. Losses at the gene ends were 3 bases for V and 3 bases for J; bases not matched to a gene: 6. This CDR3 has 15 amino acids. The CDR3 loop reads CASSQPGQGIYEQYF. The DNA of the CDR3 is TGCGCCAGCAGCCAGCCGGGACAGGGAATCTACGAGCAGTACTTC.

This clone was seen a handful of times. This chain uses TRBV5-4 with TRBJ2-2; possible D gene TRBD2, 7 bases. The CDR3 has 17 residues. Trimming pared 4 bases from V and 6 bases from J, leaving 22 bases between. Germline CDR1 is SGHNT and CDR2 is YYREEE (reference sequence). The CDR3 DNA sequence: TGTGCCAGCAGCCGCGGGGGCGCGAGAACGGGGTCCGGGGAGCTGTTTTTT. Amino acids: CASSRGGARTGSGELFF.

This chain uses TRBV18 with TRBJ1-6; a weak D match, TRBD1 (6 bases). V was pared by 2 bases and J by 10 bases, with 12 bases between. The CDR3 is 14 residues long. Germline CDR1 KGHSH, CDR2 LQKENI. The CDR3 here is CASSPKTGISPLHF. For the CDR3, the DNA is TGTGCCAGCTCACCAAAAACAGGGATCTCACCCCTCCACTTT. Full variable domain (outside the CDR3, taken from reference TRBV18 and TRBJ1-6): NAGVMQNPRHLVRRRGQEARLRCSPMKGHSHVYWYRQLPEEGLKFMVYLQKENIIDESGMPKERFSAEFPKEGPSILRIQQVVRGDSAAYFCASSPKTGISPLHFGNGTRLTVT.

The chain combines TRBV6-5 with TRBJ2-2, with 8 bases lining up with TRBD1. Trimming at V came to 0 bases and at J to 7 bases, leaving 4 bases not matched to a gene. This CDR3 contains 15 residues. Germline CDR1 MNHEY, CDR2 SVGAGI. The CDR3 sequence: CASSYSTGVNGELFF. CDR3 sequence (DNA): TGTGCCAGCAGTTACTCGACAGGGGTGAACGGGGAGCTGTTTTTT.

This clone was observed a few times. J is TRBJ2-1 and V is TRBV5-4; D possibly corresponds to TRBD2 (5 bases). With 5 bases removed from V and 0 bases from J, the gap between germline ends came to 12 bases. This CDR3 is built from 15 residues. Germline CDR1 is SGHNT and CDR2 is YYREEE (reference sequence). CDR3 in DNA: TGTGCCAGCAGTCTACTAGTCAGCTCCTACAATGAGCAGTTCTTC. It translates to CASSLLVSSYNEQFF.

V is TRBV19 and J is TRBJ2-7, with D perhaps TRBD2 (6 bases). V shed 5 bases and J shed 0 bases, with 8 bases lying between them. The CDR3 loop spans 13 amino acids. CDR1 and CDR2 from the germline V gene are LNHDA and SQIVND (reference sequence). The CDR3 protein is CASSRGISYEQYF. The CDR3 DNA reads TGTGCCAGTAGTCGGGGGATCTCCTACGAGCAGTACTTC.

The chain links TRBV11-2 to TRBJ1-6; 10 bases are a match to TRBD1. Germline CDR1 reads SGHAT; CDR2 reads FQNNGV. The CDR3 extends over 15 amino acids. V dropped 2 bases and J dropped 12; count of bases not matched to a gene: 7. The CDR3 here is CASSLRGQGREPLHF. The DNA for the CDR3 is TGTGCCAGCAGCTTACGGGGACAGGGGAGGGAACCCCTCCACTTT.

The sample holds a few counts of this clone. This chain connects TRBV5-4 to TRBJ2-2; D is perhaps TRBD1 (6 bases). CDR1 and CDR2 (germline): SGHNT, YYREEE (reference sequence). The CDR3 has 14 amino acids. V shed 4 bases and J shed 7 bases, with 14 bases lying between them. CDR3 nucleotides: TGTGCCAGCAGCCCGCTGGGGGCCGGCGGGGAGCTGTTTTTT. It encodes CASSPLGAGGELFF.

There are a few counts of this clone. The rearrangement uses TRBV7-9 and TRBJ1-1, with unresolved D. V was pared by 1 base and J by 2 bases, with 11 bases between. The CDR3 is made up of 15 amino acids. The V gene's germline CDR1 is SEHNR and CDR2 FQNEAQ (reference sequence). The CDR3 is CASSLVRGINTEAFF. The DNA for the CDR3 is TGTGCCAGCAGCTTAGTGAGAGGGATTAACACTGAAGCTTTCTTT.

CDR3 coding DNA: TGTGCCAGCAGGCCCGGGACAGGGCGGCAAGAGACCCAGTACTTC. This codes for CASRPGTGRQETQYF. The J gene is TRBJ2-5, the V gene TRBV7-2; 9 bases agree with TRBD1. Trimming cost V 6 bases and J 2 bases; bases outside gene matches: 7. Germline values: CDR1 SGHTA, CDR2 FQGNSA. This CDR3 has 15 amino acids.

This clone was found a few times. The chain recombines TRBV9 with TRBJ2-1, with 8 bases lining up with TRBD1. The germline gives CDR1 SGDLS, CDR2 YYNGEE. The CDR3 has 16 residues. V dropped 0 bases and J dropped 7; count of bases not matched to a gene: 9. The DNA for the CDR3 is TGTGCCAGCAGCGTAGGTGCGCAGGGGGCGAGGAATGAGCAGTTCTTC. Its translation is CASSVGAQGARNEQFF.

This clone was observed a handful of times. The chain uses TRBV7-8 and TRBJ2-5; D perhaps matches TRBD1 (6 bases). V was pared by 1 base and J by 7 bases, with 10 bases between. Germline V lookup: CDR1 SGHVS, CDR2 FQNEAQ. The CDR3 length is 13 residues. CDR3 loop: CASSLGQASTQYF. The CDR3 DNA follows: TGTGCCAGCAGCTTAGGACAGGCATCGACCCAGTACTTC.

This clone was recorded a few times. The chain carries TRBV2 and TRBJ2-5; 8 nucleotides align to TRBD1. After removal of 6 bases from V and 1 base from J, the junction contained 7 bases not matched to a gene. The CDR3 covers 15 residues. The germline V gene has CDR1 SNHLY and CDR2 FYNNEI. The CDR3 nucleotides read TGTGCCAGCAGGCCCGACAGGGGAGTCCAAGAGACCCAGTACTTC. This codes for CASRPDRGVQETQYF.

This clone appeared many times. This chain links TRBV13 with TRBJ2-4; 7 nucleotides match TRBD1. CDR1 is PRHDT and CDR2 is FYEKMQ in the germline V gene (reference sequence). Trimming removed 4 bases from V and 1 base from J; junction bases left unmatched: 1. The length of the CDR3 is 14 residues. The CDR3 here is CASSSRGAKNIQYF. CDR3 DNA: TGTGCCAGCAGCTCCAGGGGGGCCAAAAACATTCAGTACTTC.

The chain combines TRBV6-6 with TRBJ1-1; no definite D call. The CDR3 runs 14 residues. Germline V gene sequence: CDR1 MNHNY, CDR2 SVGAGI (reference sequence). Trimming pared 2 bases from V and 1 base from J, leaving 8 bases between. In DNA form, the CDR3 reads TGTGCCAGCAGTTACGAGAGGGAGAACACTGAAGCTTTCTTT. Its translation is CASSYERENTEAFF.